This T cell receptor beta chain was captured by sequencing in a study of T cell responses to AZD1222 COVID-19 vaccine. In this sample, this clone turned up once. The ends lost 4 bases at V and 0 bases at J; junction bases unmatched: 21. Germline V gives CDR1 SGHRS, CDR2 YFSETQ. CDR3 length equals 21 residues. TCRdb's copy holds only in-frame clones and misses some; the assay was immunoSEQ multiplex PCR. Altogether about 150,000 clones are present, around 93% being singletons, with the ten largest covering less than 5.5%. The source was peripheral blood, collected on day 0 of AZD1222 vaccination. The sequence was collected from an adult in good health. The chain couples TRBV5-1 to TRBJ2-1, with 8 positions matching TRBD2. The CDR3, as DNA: TGCGCCAGCAGCCATCCCTCACTAGCGGAAAGCGGGGTCGGCTCCTACAATGAGCAGTTCTTC. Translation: CASSHPSLAESGVGSYNEQFF.